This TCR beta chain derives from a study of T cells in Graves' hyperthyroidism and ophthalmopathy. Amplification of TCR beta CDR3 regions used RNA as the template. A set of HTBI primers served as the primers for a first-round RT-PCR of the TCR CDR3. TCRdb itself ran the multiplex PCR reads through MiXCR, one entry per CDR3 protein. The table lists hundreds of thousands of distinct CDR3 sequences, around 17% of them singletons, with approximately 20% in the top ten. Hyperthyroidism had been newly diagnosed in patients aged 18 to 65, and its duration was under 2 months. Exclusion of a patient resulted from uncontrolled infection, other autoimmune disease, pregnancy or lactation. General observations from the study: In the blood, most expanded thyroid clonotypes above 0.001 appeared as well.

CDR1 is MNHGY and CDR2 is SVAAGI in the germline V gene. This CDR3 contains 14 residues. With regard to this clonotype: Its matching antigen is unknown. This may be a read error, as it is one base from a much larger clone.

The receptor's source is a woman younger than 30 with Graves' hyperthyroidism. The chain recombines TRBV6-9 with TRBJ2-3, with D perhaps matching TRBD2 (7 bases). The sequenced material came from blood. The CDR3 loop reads CASSYRGDTGTQYF. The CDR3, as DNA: TGTGCCAGCAGTTACCGGGGGGACACAGGTACGCAGTATTTT.